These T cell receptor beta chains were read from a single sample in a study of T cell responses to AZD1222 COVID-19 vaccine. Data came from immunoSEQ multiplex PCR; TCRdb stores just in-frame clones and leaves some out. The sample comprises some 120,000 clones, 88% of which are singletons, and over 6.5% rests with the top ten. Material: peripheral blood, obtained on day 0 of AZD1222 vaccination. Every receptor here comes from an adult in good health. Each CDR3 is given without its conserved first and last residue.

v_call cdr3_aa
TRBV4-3 ASSQEYRSVNYGYT
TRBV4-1 ASRGPGDLS
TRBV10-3 AISDHTRHGNTIY
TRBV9 ASSPGTGRVWDGYT
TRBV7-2 ASQPGQGTQTQY
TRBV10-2 ASSDWRLGDTQY
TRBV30 AWSPSSYNEQF
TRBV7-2 ASSFVNEQY
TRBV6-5 ASSPRGFGNTIY
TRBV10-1 ASRRGSGTEAF
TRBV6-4 ASTYEAGIYNEQF
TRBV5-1 ASSLGGGTTTDTQY
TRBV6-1 ASSEAGAGNTIY
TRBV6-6 ASSYSGTSGSYEQY
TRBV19 ASSRDGYGYT
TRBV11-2 ASRLLGRPRGGETQY
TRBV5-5 ASSLGLASPYEQY
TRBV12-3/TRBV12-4 ASRNSTKNIQY
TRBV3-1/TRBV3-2 ASSQDEWQGRMNTEAF
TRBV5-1 ASSLWGQRDYEQY
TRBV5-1 ASSFIDNTEAF
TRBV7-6 ASSNRQAREPYNEQF
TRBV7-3 ASSLTGQEAGELF
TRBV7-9 ASSSTGQVLGYGYT
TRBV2 ASARDRADEQY
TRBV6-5 ASSRPQGNEQY
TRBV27 ASKAQGVTGGYT
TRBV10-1 ASSDRGFYEQY
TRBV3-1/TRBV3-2 ASSQVGVWEQY
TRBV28 ASSLFVGPGELF
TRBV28 ASSEGVGYT
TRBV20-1 SAPRQNGYT
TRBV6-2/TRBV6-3 ASSYSERADGYT
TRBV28 ASSRIGTGKIGNSPLH
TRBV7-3 ASSLAGASDTQY
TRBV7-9 ASTTGGSYEQY
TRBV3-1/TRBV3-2 ASSQGYQGGEKLF
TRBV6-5 ASSYLPDTNSPLH
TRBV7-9 ASSRVTLAGGLIEQY
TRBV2 ASREGTARGTIY
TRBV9 ASSVVGTGAYGNTIY
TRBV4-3 ASSQDLGDTQY
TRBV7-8 ASSFRDLAYEQY
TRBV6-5 ASSYDRGGDSPLH
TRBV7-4 ASSFLGGVGNEQF
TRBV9 ASSVTGSYEQY
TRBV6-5 ANALGWGAYEQY
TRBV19 ASSIATTGTSEQY
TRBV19 ASSPNRGNFFNQPQH
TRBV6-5 ASIFGTPDTGELF
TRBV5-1 ASSLALGRGPTNEKLF